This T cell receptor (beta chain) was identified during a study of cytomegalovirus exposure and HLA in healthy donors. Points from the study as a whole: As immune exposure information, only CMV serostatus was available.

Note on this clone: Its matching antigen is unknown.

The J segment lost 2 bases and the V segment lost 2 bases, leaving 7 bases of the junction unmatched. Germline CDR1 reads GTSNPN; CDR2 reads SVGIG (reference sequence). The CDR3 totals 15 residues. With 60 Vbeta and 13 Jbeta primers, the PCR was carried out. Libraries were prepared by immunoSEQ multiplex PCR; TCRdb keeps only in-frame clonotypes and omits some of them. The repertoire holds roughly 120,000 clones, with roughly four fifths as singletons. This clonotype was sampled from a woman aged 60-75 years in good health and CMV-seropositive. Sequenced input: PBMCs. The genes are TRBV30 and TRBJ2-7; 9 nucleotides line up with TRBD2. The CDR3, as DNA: TGTGCCTGGAGTCGGGGGGTAGCGGGGGCCTACGAGCAGTACTTC. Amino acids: CAWSRGVAGAYEQYF.